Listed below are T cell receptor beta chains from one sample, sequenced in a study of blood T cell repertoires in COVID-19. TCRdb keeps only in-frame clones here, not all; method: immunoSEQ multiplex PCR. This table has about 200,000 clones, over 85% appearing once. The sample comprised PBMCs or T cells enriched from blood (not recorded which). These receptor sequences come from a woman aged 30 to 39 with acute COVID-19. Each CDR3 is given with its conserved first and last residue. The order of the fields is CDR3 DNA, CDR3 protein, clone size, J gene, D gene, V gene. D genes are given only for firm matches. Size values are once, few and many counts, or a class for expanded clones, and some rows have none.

cdr3_nt: TGTGCCAGTAGGCCTCCGGACACCAACTATGGCTACACCTTC
cdr3_aa: CASRPPDTNYGYTF
clone_size: once
j_call: TRBJ1-2
d_call: .
v_call: TRBV19

cdr3_nt: TGCGCCAGCAGCCAAAAAAGGGCGGGACAGGGAAGTCTGGTGAATGAAAAACTGTTTTTT
cdr3_aa: CASSQKRAGQGSLVNEKLFF
clone_size: once
j_call: TRBJ1-4
d_call: TRBD1
v_call: TRBV4-1

cdr3_nt: TGTGCCAGCAGCTCCCGGGGGAGCGGGGCTTACAATGAGCAGTTCTTC
cdr3_aa: CASSSRGSGAYNEQFF
clone_size: .
j_call: TRBJ2-1
d_call: TRBD2
v_call: TRBV4-2

cdr3_nt: TGTGCCAGCAGCTTAGGGCGGATTAATGAAAAACTGTTTTTT
cdr3_aa: CASSLGRINEKLFF
clone_size: .
j_call: TRBJ1-4
d_call: .
v_call: TRBV7-2

cdr3_nt: TGTGCCAGCCGGGCCGAGGGAGAATCTGAAAAACTGTTTTTT
cdr3_aa: CASRAEGESEKLFF
clone_size: once
j_call: TRBJ1-4
d_call: .
v_call: TRBV27

cdr3_nt: TGTGCCAGCAGCCCGGGGGTTCAGGGTCGGTTCTTC
cdr3_aa: CASSPGVQGRFF
clone_size: .
j_call: TRBJ2-1
d_call: .
v_call: TRBV21-1

cdr3_nt: TGTGCCAGCACCCCTTCCGGCACCGGGGAGCTGTTTTTT
cdr3_aa: CASTPSGTGELFF
clone_size: .
j_call: TRBJ2-2
d_call: .
v_call: TRBV6-5

cdr3_nt: TGTGCCAGCAGTACGATCCGCAGAACGAACACCGGGGAGCTGTTTTTT
cdr3_aa: CASSTIRRTNTGELFF
clone_size: .
j_call: TRBJ2-2
d_call: .
v_call: TRBV6-6

cdr3_nt: TGTGCCAGCAGTTACGCGACAGGGTTATCCGGGGAGCTGTTTTTT
cdr3_aa: CASSYATGLSGELFF
clone_size: .
j_call: TRBJ2-2
d_call: TRBD1
v_call: TRBV6-5

cdr3_nt: TGCAGCGTTGCCCTGGGACAGGGGAGCAATCAGCCCCAGCATTTT
cdr3_aa: CSVALGQGSNQPQHF
clone_size: .
j_call: TRBJ1-5
d_call: TRBD1
v_call: TRBV29-1

cdr3_nt: TGTGCCAGCAGTGATCTCTTTGCGACAGGGGGCAGGGGCTACACCTTC
cdr3_aa: CASSDLFATGGRGYTF
clone_size: once
j_call: TRBJ1-2
d_call: TRBD1
v_call: TRBV6-1

cdr3_nt: TGTGCCAGCAGCTCCCCCCGGAGCGGGGGGAGGAACACCGGGGAGCTGTTTTTT
cdr3_aa: CASSSPRSGGRNTGELFF
clone_size: .
j_call: TRBJ2-2
d_call: TRBD2
v_call: TRBV7-8

cdr3_nt: TGTGCCACCAGTGATGATAAGGGGTACTCCTACAATGAGCAGTTCTTC
cdr3_aa: CATSDDKGYSYNEQFF
clone_size: .
j_call: TRBJ2-1
d_call: .
v_call: TRBV24-1

cdr3_nt: TGTGCCAGCACCCGCACTCAGCGACCCTATGGCTACACCTTC
cdr3_aa: CASTRTQRPYGYTF
clone_size: .
j_call: TRBJ1-2
d_call: .
v_call: TRBV6-5

cdr3_nt: TGCGCCAGCAGCCAACACAGGGATTACGAGCAGTACTTC
cdr3_aa: CASSQHRDYEQYF
clone_size: once
j_call: TRBJ2-7
d_call: .
v_call: TRBV4-3

cdr3_nt: TGTGCCACCAGCGCGGCGGGACAGAGGGGGCTCGGGCAGCCCCAGCATTTT
cdr3_aa: CATSAAGQRGLGQPQHF
clone_size: .
j_call: TRBJ1-5
d_call: TRBD1
v_call: TRBV24-1

cdr3_nt: TGTGCCAGCAAAGGACTCTACCGGGGGGAGTCAGATACGCAGTATTTT
cdr3_aa: CASKGLYRGESDTQYF
clone_size: .
j_call: TRBJ2-3
d_call: TRBD2
v_call: TRBV27

cdr3_nt: TGTGCCAGCAGCCTCGACCCGGGGGATGGCTATGGCTACACCTTC
cdr3_aa: CASSLDPGDGYGYTF
clone_size: .
j_call: TRBJ1-2
d_call: .
v_call: TRBV9

cdr3_nt: TGTGCCAGGGGACAGGGGAACTATGGCTACACCTTC
cdr3_aa: CARGQGNYGYTF
clone_size: .
j_call: TRBJ1-2
d_call: TRBD1
v_call: TRBV30

cdr3_nt: TGTGCCAGCAGTTGGGACAGGGGCGACTATGGCTACACCTTC
cdr3_aa: CASSWDRGDYGYTF
clone_size: .
j_call: TRBJ1-2
d_call: TRBD1
v_call: TRBV27

cdr3_nt: TGCGCCAGCAGCTACAGGGGAGGAGGCGAGACCCAGTACTTC
cdr3_aa: CASSYRGGGETQYF
clone_size: .
j_call: TRBJ2-5
d_call: .
v_call: TRBV5-1

cdr3_nt: TGTGCCAGCAGCCAATCATCCGGGACAGGGAGGTACGAGCAGTACTTC
cdr3_aa: CASSQSSGTGRYEQYF
clone_size: .
j_call: TRBJ2-7
d_call: TRBD1
v_call: TRBV16

cdr3_nt: TGTGCCAGCAGTGAAGCGCTTCTAGGTCAGGGCCCTAACTATGGCTACACCTTC
cdr3_aa: CASSEALLGQGPNYGYTF
clone_size: .
j_call: TRBJ1-2
d_call: .
v_call: TRBV6-1

cdr3_nt: TGTGCCAGCAGACAGGGTGGACACGAGCAGTACTTC
cdr3_aa: CASRQGGHEQYF
clone_size: .
j_call: TRBJ2-7
d_call: .
v_call: TRBV27

cdr3_nt: TGTGCCAGCAGCTTAACTAGCGGGCCCTACGAGCAGTACTTC
cdr3_aa: CASSLTSGPYEQYF
clone_size: .
j_call: TRBJ2-7
d_call: TRBD2
v_call: TRBV7-8

cdr3_nt: TGTGCCAGCAGTCCACCGACAGGGGGCTTATCGGCCGGCTACACCTTC
cdr3_aa: CASSPPTGGLSAGYTF
clone_size: once
j_call: TRBJ1-2
d_call: TRBD1
v_call: TRBV28

cdr3_nt: TGTGCCAGCAGCGGCGGGGGTGGAGAGGTTACCCTCCACTTT
cdr3_aa: CASSGGGGEVTLHF
clone_size: .
j_call: TRBJ1-6
d_call: .
v_call: TRBV5-5

cdr3_nt: TGTGCCAGCGCGAGGGGACAGGCGCTCTCCTACGAGCAGTACTTC
cdr3_aa: CASARGQALSYEQYF
clone_size: .
j_call: TRBJ2-7
d_call: TRBD1
v_call: TRBV9

cdr3_nt: TGCGCCAGCAGCCGGGGGGGTGTGAATCAGCCCCAGCATTTT
cdr3_aa: CASSRGGVNQPQHF
clone_size: .
j_call: TRBJ1-5
d_call: .
v_call: TRBV5-1

cdr3_nt: TGTGCCAGTAGTATGGACAGGGAGAACGAGCAGTACTTC
cdr3_aa: CASSMDRENEQYF
clone_size: .
j_call: TRBJ2-7
d_call: TRBD1
v_call: TRBV19

cdr3_nt: TGTGCCAGCAGCTTCTGGGACTCGAGCCAAGAGACCCAGTACTTC
cdr3_aa: CASSFWDSSQETQYF
clone_size: .
j_call: TRBJ2-5
d_call: .
v_call: TRBV5-8

cdr3_nt: TGTGCCAGTAGTTGGGAGGCCTGGAACACTGAAGCTTTCTTT
cdr3_aa: CASSWEAWNTEAFF
clone_size: once
j_call: TRBJ1-1
d_call: .
v_call: TRBV19

cdr3_nt: TGTGCCAGCAGTCCACAGGGGCGGAACACTGAAGCTTTCTTT
cdr3_aa: CASSPQGRNTEAFF
clone_size: .
j_call: TRBJ1-1
d_call: TRBD1
v_call: TRBV6-2/TRBV6-3

cdr3_nt: TGCGCCAGCAGCCAAGAACAGGGGTGGGTTGAAGAGACCCAGTACTTC
cdr3_aa: CASSQEQGWVEETQYF
clone_size: .
j_call: TRBJ2-5
d_call: TRBD1
v_call: TRBV4-1

cdr3_nt: TGCGCCAGCAGCCACGGACCCGGGACAAGCAATCAGCCCCAGCATTTT
cdr3_aa: CASSHGPGTSNQPQHF
clone_size: .
j_call: TRBJ1-5
d_call: .
v_call: TRBV4-3

cdr3_nt: TGTGCCAGCAGGGGGACAGGGAGGAGTGAAGCTTTCTTT
cdr3_aa: CASRGTGRSEAFF
clone_size: .
j_call: TRBJ1-1
d_call: TRBD1
v_call: TRBV2

cdr3_nt: TGTGCCAGCAGCCAGGGGGACAGGGATAACACTGAAGCTTTCTTT
cdr3_aa: CASSQGDRDNTEAFF
clone_size: .
j_call: TRBJ1-1
d_call: TRBD1
v_call: TRBV13

cdr3_nt: TGTGCCAGTAGCACGGGACAGCTCTCCTACGAGCAGTACTTC
cdr3_aa: CASSTGQLSYEQYF
clone_size: few
j_call: TRBJ2-7
d_call: TRBD1
v_call: TRBV19

cdr3_nt: TGTGCCTGGTCGAAGGGGGTCCATGAAAAACTGTTTTTT
cdr3_aa: CAWSKGVHEKLFF
clone_size: once
j_call: TRBJ1-4
d_call: .
v_call: TRBV30

cdr3_nt: TGTGCCAGCAGCTCCGGACAGAACACCGGGGAGCTGTTTTTT
cdr3_aa: CASSSGQNTGELFF
clone_size: .
j_call: TRBJ2-2
d_call: .
v_call: TRBV7-7

cdr3_nt: TGTGCCAGCAGCCAAGATCCCGGCGGGTCTTGGTATGAGCAGTTCTTC
cdr3_aa: CASSQDPGGSWYEQFF
clone_size: .
j_call: TRBJ2-1
d_call: .
v_call: TRBV3-1/TRBV3-2

cdr3_nt: TGTGCCTGGAGTAAAGGGGCTATTAATGAAAAACTGTTTTTT
cdr3_aa: CAWSKGAINEKLFF
clone_size: .
j_call: TRBJ1-4
d_call: .
v_call: TRBV30

cdr3_nt: TGTGCCACCAGTGACGGGGAGAGTGAAAAACTGTTTTTT
cdr3_aa: CATSDGESEKLFF
clone_size: .
j_call: TRBJ1-4
d_call: .
v_call: TRBV24-1

cdr3_nt: TGTGCCAGCAGAAAGACAGGGTTAGAGACCCAGTACTTC
cdr3_aa: CASRKTGLETQYF
clone_size: .
j_call: TRBJ2-5
d_call: TRBD1
v_call: TRBV6-5

cdr3_nt: TGTGCCAGCCGAATTTTACAGGGAATCAATTCACCCCTCCACTTT
cdr3_aa: CASRILQGINSPLHF
clone_size: .
j_call: TRBJ1-6
d_call: .
v_call: TRBV27

cdr3_nt: TGTGCCAGCAGCCCTCAAGGAGGCAGAGATACGCAGTATTTT
cdr3_aa: CASSPQGGRDTQYF
clone_size: .
j_call: TRBJ2-3
d_call: .
v_call: TRBV9

cdr3_nt: TGTGCCAGCAGCCAAGACCGGATGGCTTTCGGGGTGGATGGCTACACCTTC
cdr3_aa: CASSQDRMAFGVDGYTF
clone_size: .
j_call: TRBJ1-2
d_call: .
v_call: TRBV3-1/TRBV3-2

cdr3_nt: TGTGCCTGGGGGCTGGGGCTAGGGGTGGCCGGGGAGCTGTTTTTT
cdr3_aa: CAWGLGLGVAGELFF
clone_size: .
j_call: TRBJ2-2
d_call: .
v_call: TRBV30

cdr3_nt: TGCGCCAGCAGCCGGGCGGAACACAGGGCACGGACTGAAGCTTTCTTT
cdr3_aa: CASSRAEHRARTEAFF
clone_size: once
j_call: TRBJ1-1
d_call: .
v_call: TRBV4-1

cdr3_nt: TGTGCCAGCAGCTTGGCCGGCCCCAGGGCTGGAGATGAAAAACTGTTTTTT
cdr3_aa: CASSLAGPRAGDEKLFF
clone_size: .
j_call: TRBJ1-4
d_call: .
v_call: TRBV7-2

cdr3_nt: TGCAGCGTTGTTGCAGCGGGGATGTACGGAAACACCATATATTTT
cdr3_aa: CSVVAAGMYGNTIYF
clone_size: .
j_call: TRBJ1-3
d_call: .
v_call: TRBV29-1

cdr3_nt: TGTGCCAGCAGTTTGTTGAGGGGTCAGGGGGCTCTTGGTAATGAAAAACTGTTTTTT
cdr3_aa: CASSLLRGQGALGNEKLFF
clone_size: .
j_call: TRBJ1-4
d_call: TRBD1
v_call: TRBV28

cdr3_nt: TGTGCCAGCAGCGAACGGGACAGGGTGACCGGGGAGCTGTTTTTT
cdr3_aa: CASSERDRVTGELFF
clone_size: once
j_call: TRBJ2-2
d_call: TRBD1
v_call: TRBV6-2/TRBV6-3

cdr3_nt: TGTGCCTGGAGTTTTTCGCTATCGGGACAGTTGAACACTGAAGCTTTCTTT
cdr3_aa: CAWSFSLSGQLNTEAFF
clone_size: .
j_call: TRBJ1-1
d_call: TRBD1
v_call: TRBV30

cdr3_nt: TGCGCCAGCAGCTTGTCTAGGACAGGGGGCACCGGGGAGCTGTTTTTT
cdr3_aa: CASSLSRTGGTGELFF
clone_size: once
j_call: TRBJ2-2
d_call: TRBD1
v_call: TRBV5-1

cdr3_nt: TGTGCCAGCAGCGGGGCAACTCAAGAGACCCAGTACTTC
cdr3_aa: CASSGATQETQYF
clone_size: .
j_call: TRBJ2-5
d_call: .
v_call: TRBV9